This entry lists 29 T cell receptor beta chains sequenced from one sample in a study of control samples from healthy donors and cancer patients. TCRdb's table, derived via immunoSEQ multiplex PCR, lists solely in-frame clones and lacks some. Of about 73,000 clones in the sample, around 94% were seen once. The sample comprised blood. Receptor source: a woman in her forties in good health.

The chain is built from TRBV6-5 and TRBJ2-2; TRBD2 matches at 8 bases. The CDR3 spans 15 residues. J gave up 4 bases and V 7 bases, and 8 bases lay outside the gene matches. Germline-derived CDR1 and CDR2 are MNHEY and SVGAGI. The CDR3 bases are TGTGCCAGCAAGGACGGGGGGGTGAGCACCGGGGAGCTGTTTTTT. Translation: CASKDGGVSTGELFF.

J is TRBJ2-3 and V is TRBV24-1, with TRBD1 matching over 9 bases. Germline CDR1 is KGHDR and CDR2 is SFDVKD. The V and J ends lost 3 bases and 2 bases, in that order; junction bases with no gene match: 8. The CDR3 has 17 amino acids. The CDR3 spells CATSDRTTGGYTDTQYF. The CDR3 nucleotides read TGTGCCACCAGTGATCGAACTACAGGGGGCTACACAGATACGCAGTATTTT.

This chain uses TRBV5-1 with TRBJ2-7; D gene unclear. V was trimmed by 0 bases and J by 0 bases, leaving 4 bases between them. Germline CDR1 SGHRS, CDR2 YFSETQ. There are 13 residues in the CDR3. The CDR3 sequence: CASSLEDSYEQYF. The DNA for the CDR3 is TGCGCCAGCAGCTTGGAAGACTCCTACGAGCAGTACTTC.

This clone was seen just once. The CDR3 spells CASSLEGSSYEQYF. As DNA, the CDR3 is TGTGCCAGCAGCTTAGAAGGCAGCTCCTACGAGCAGTACTTC. This chain uses TRBV7-2 with TRBJ2-7; no clear D. The CDR3 runs to 14 residues. V lost 1 base and J 0 bases, leaving 7 bases between the germline ends. CDR1 SGHTA and CDR2 FQGNSA come from the germline V gene.

V usage is TRBV5-4 and J usage is TRBJ2-7; tentatively, D is TRBD1 (5 bases). V lost 0 bases and J lost 3, with 10 bases in between. Looked up from germline, CDR1 is SGHNT and CDR2 is YYREEE (reference sequence). This CDR3 is 14 amino acids long. CDR3 loop: CASSLDPGLYEQYF. Written as DNA, the CDR3 is TGTGCCAGCAGCTTGGATCCAGGGCTCTACGAGCAGTACTTC.

This clone appeared once. As DNA, the CDR3 is TGCAGCGTTGAATTCCTCCCGACGGTGAACACTGAAGCTTTCTTT. This sequence encodes CSVEFLPTVNTEAFF. The chain has TRBV29-1 and TRBJ1-1; D gene ambiguous. With 2 bases removed from V and 0 bases from J, the gap between germline ends came to 13 bases. Germline assignment: CDR1 SQVTM and CDR2 ANQGSEA. The CDR3 covers 15 residues.

The DNA of the CDR3 is TGTGCCAGCAGCCAAGATCCTTTCTCCTACAATGAGCAGTTCTTC. Its protein product is CASSQDPFSYNEQFF. The gene calls are TRBV3-1 (or the pseudogene TRBV3-2) and TRBJ2-1; D ambiguous. Germline assignment: CDR1 LGHDT and CDR2 YNNKEL (reference sequence). The CDR3 length is 15 residues. With 0 bases removed from V and 0 bases from J, the gap between germline ends came to 6 bases.

DNA of the CDR3: TGTGCCACCAGGGGACAGGGCACTGAAGCTTTCTTT. Translation: CATRGQGTEAFF. This chain connects TRBV24-1 to TRBJ1-1; 9 bases agree with TRBD1. The ends lost 7 bases at V and 4 bases at J; junction bases unmatched: 0. The germline V gene has CDR1 KGHDR and CDR2 SFDVKD. The CDR3 is 12 residues long.

The chain recombines TRBV6-5 with TRBJ2-7, with TRBD2 identical over 9 bases. The germline V gene has CDR1 MNHEY and CDR2 SVGAGI. This CDR3 has 15 amino acids. The ends lost 0 bases at V and 2 bases at J; junction bases unmatched: 2. The CDR3 bases are TGTGCCAGCAGTTACTCTAGCGGGAGTCCCTACGAGCAGTACTTC. Protein sequence: CASSYSSGSPYEQYF.

V is TRBV7-9 and J is TRBJ2-1; 7 nucleotides line up with TRBD2. The J segment lost 4 bases and the V segment lost 5 bases, leaving 8 bases of the junction unmatched. This CDR3 region has 15 residues. The V gene's germline CDR1 is SEHNR and CDR2 FQNEAQ (reference sequence). CDR3 DNA: TGTGCCAGCAGCGTAGGGACTATCTCTTACAATGAGCAGTTCTTC. As protein: CASSVGTISYNEQFF.

V gene TRBV5-1 combines with J gene TRBJ1-4; 8 bases align to TRBD1. The germline gives CDR1 SGHRS, CDR2 YFSETQ. The V and J ends lost 0 bases and 3 bases, in that order; junction bases with no gene match: 1. There are 15 residues in the CDR3. The CDR3 loop reads CASSLGDRPNEKLFF. The CDR3 nucleotides read TGCGCCAGCAGCTTGGGGGACAGGCCTAATGAAAAACTGTTTTTT.

The rearrangement joins TRBV27 to TRBJ2-3; TRBD1 might be the D (7 bases). This CDR3 region has 14 residues. The germline V and J ends were trimmed by 6 bases and 4 bases, with 14 bases remaining between them. Germline values: CDR1 MNHEY, CDR2 SMNVEV (reference sequence). The DNA for the CDR3 is TGTGCCAGCAGAGGGGGCAGGGGGGCAGATACGCAGTATTTT. This codes for CASRGGRGADTQYF.

This clone was observed once. CDR3 sequence: CASRGQGYSNQPQHF. CDR3 nucleotide sequence: TGTGCCAGCAGGGGACAGGGGTATAGCAATCAGCCCCAGCATTTT. The chain recombines TRBV2 with TRBJ1-5; 10 nucleotides agree with TRBD1. Germline-derived CDR1 and CDR2 are SNHLY and FYNNEI. This CDR3 spans 15 amino acids. Trimming took 6 bases from V and 0 from J; bases not matched to a gene: 2.

This sequence joins TRBV9 and TRBJ2-2, with 9 bases identical to TRBD2. CDR3 length equals 22 residues. Per the germline V gene, CDR1 is SGDLS and CDR2 is YYNGEE. Trimming took 4 bases from V and 6 from J; bases not matched to a gene: 28. CDR3 amino acids: CASSLRTDSLAGWFGVAGELFF. CDR3 DNA sequence: TGTGCCAGCAGCCTTCGGACAGATTCGCTAGCGGGGTGGTTTGGTGTGGCCGGGGAGCTGTTTTTT.

CDR3 sequence reads: CASSSGRESLITDTQYF. The CDR3 coding sequence is TGTGCCAGCAGCTCCGGACGAGAGAGCCTCATCACAGATACGCAGTATTTT. J is TRBJ2-3 and V is TRBV7-2; D is ambiguous. This CDR3 spans 17 amino acids. V was pared by 4 bases and J by 2 bases, with 19 bases between. Germline CDR1 reads SGHTA; CDR2 reads FQGNSA.

This clone was picked up one time. V usage is TRBV14 and J usage is TRBJ2-7; 9 bases are a match to TRBD1. CDR1 and CDR2 (germline): SGHDN, FVKESK. This CDR3 is built from 16 residues. V lost 1 base to trimming and J lost 2 bases; unmatched junction nucleotides: 6. CDR3 protein: CASSQGSGTGTYEQYF. The DNA for the CDR3 is TGTGCCAGCAGCCAAGGTTCCGGGACAGGGACCTACGAGCAGTACTTC.

Written as DNA, the CDR3 is TGCGCCAGCAGCCCCGCGGGCTATCGGAATTCACCCCTCCACTTT. Its translation: CASSPAGYRNSPLHF. The chain is built from TRBV4-1 and TRBJ1-6; D gene ambiguous. Germline values: CDR1 MGHRA, CDR2 YSYEKL. V lost 4 bases and J lost 7, with 14 bases in between. The length of the CDR3 is 15 residues.

The rearrangement joins TRBV4-3 to TRBJ1-2, with a weak D call TRBD1 (6 bases). The CDR3 is made up of 13 amino acids. Germline CDR1 LGHNA, CDR2 YSLEER. V shed 1 base and J shed 5 bases, with 8 bases lying between them. The CDR3 sequence is CASSQGTAYGYTF. CDR3 DNA: TGCGCCAGCAGCCAAGGGACAGCATATGGCTACACCTTC.

The rearrangement links TRBV18 to TRBJ1-2; D not resolved. V lost 3 bases to trimming and J lost 0 bases, with 11 bases between them. Germline CDR1 reads KGHSH; CDR2 reads LQKENI. The CDR3 totals 15 residues. The CDR3 bases are TGTGCCAGCTCACCTTCCTGGAGTCCTAACTATGGCTACACCTTC. Amino acid sequence: CASSPSWSPNYGYTF.

V usage is TRBV5-4 and J usage is TRBJ2-7; 10 bases are shared with TRBD1. The CDR3 length is 17 residues. J gave up 6 bases and V 4 bases, and 16 bases lay outside the gene matches. The V gene's germline CDR1 is SGHNT and CDR2 YYREEE (reference sequence). For the CDR3, the DNA is TGTGCCAGCAGCGACAGTTGGGACAGGGGACGAAGCGCCGAGCAGTACTTC. This gives the protein CASSDSWDRGRSAEQYF.

The chain combines TRBV12-5 with TRBJ2-1; TRBD1 might be the D (5 bases). The V end was cut by 3 bases, the J end by 10 bases, with 10 bases between. There are 12 residues in the CDR3. The germline CDR1 and CDR2 sequences are LGHNT and FRNRAP. The CDR3 protein is CASGFGASEQFF. The CDR3 DNA follows: TGTGCTAGTGGTTTTGGGGCATCCGAGCAGTTCTTC.

This clone has a handful of counts. The rearrangement links TRBV11-3 to TRBJ2-2; 7 bases line up with TRBD2. The CDR3 is 15 amino acids. In germline, CDR1 is SGHNT, CDR2 YENEEA. V was pared by 1 base and J by 4 bases, with 3 bases of the junction left unmatched. The CDR3 bases are TGTGCCAGCAGCTTAGGGGAGGGAACCACCGGGGAGCTGTTTTTT. Its translation is CASSLGEGTTGELFF.

This clone was seen a single time. This chain connects TRBV10-3 to TRBJ1-2; a possible D gene is TRBD1 (6 bases). Germline V lookup: CDR1 ENHRY, CDR2 SYGVKD. The CDR3 totals 16 residues. V was cut by 0 bases and J by 4 bases, with 15 bases left in between. CDR3 region: CAISESTGPPSYGYTF. The CDR3 DNA is TGTGCCATCAGTGAGTCCACAGGGCCGCCTAGCTATGGCTACACCTTC.

This chain links TRBV5-4 with TRBJ2-5; D gene uncertain. This CDR3 is built from 14 residues. The V gene lost 3 bases and the J gene lost 5 bases, with 14 bases spanning the gap. Germline V gene lookup returns CDR1 SGHNT and CDR2 YYREEE (reference sequence). The CDR3, as DNA: TGTGCCAGCAGCTACTACCGGGTTGGGGAGACCCAGTACTTC. Its protein product is CASSYYRVGETQYF.

V and J are TRBV9 and TRBJ2-6; no clear D gene. V gave up 0 bases and J gave up 0 bases, with 4 bases separating them. CDR3 length: 15 amino acids. Germline CDR1 SGDLS, CDR2 YYNGEE. The CDR3 region has the DNA TGTGCCAGCAGCGTAGCGAGCTCTGGGGCCAACGTCCTGACTTTC. Translated, it gives CASSVASSGANVLTF. Full variable domain (missing parts from reference TRBV9 and TRBJ2-6): DSGVTQTPKHLITATGQRVTLRCSPRSGDLSVYWYQQSLDQGLQFLIQYYNGEERAKGNILERFSAQQFPDLHSELNLSSLELGDSALYFCASSVASSGANVLTFGAGSRLTVL.

This chain connects TRBV29-1 to TRBJ2-2; D is unresolved. This CDR3 has 12 residues. Germline V lookup: CDR1 SQVTM, CDR2 ANQGSEA. Trimming took 5 bases from V and 3 from J, leaving 7 bases between them. The CDR3 loop is CSVNMDTGELFF. As DNA, the CDR3 is TGCAGCGTTAATATGGACACCGGGGAGCTGTTTTTT.

The chain carries TRBV11-3 and TRBJ1-3, with 9 bases aligning to TRBD1. Losses at the gene ends were 5 bases for V and 3 bases for J; bases not matched to a gene: 5. Germline values: CDR1 SGHNT, CDR2 YENEEA. The CDR3 contains 15 residues. The CDR3 bases are TGTGCCAGCAGCCCCGGGACAGGGCTTGGAAACACCATATATTTT. Encoded protein: CASSPGTGLGNTIYF.

V usage is TRBV15 and J usage is TRBJ1-1; D remains unclear. V gave up 1 base and J gave up 5 bases, with 17 bases separating them. The CDR3 totals 16 residues. Germline V lookup: CDR1 LNHNV, CDR2 YYDKDF (reference sequence). The DNA of the CDR3 is TGTGCCACCAGCAGAGGGGCCGGCGGGTGGCGAACTGAAGCTTTCTTT. Its translation: CATSRGAGGWRTEAFF.

The chain carries TRBV3-1 (or the pseudogene TRBV3-2) and TRBJ2-7, with 7 bases matching TRBD2. Unmatched junction bases numbered 6, after V lost 2 bases and J lost 5 bases. CDR1 is LGHDT, CDR2 YNNKEL, per germline (reference sequence). The CDR3 is made up of 14 amino acids. CDR3 DNA sequence: TGTGCCAGCAGCCAAAGCGGGAAGCTGGACGAGCAGTACTTC. Residues: CASSQSGKLDEQYF.